This entry lists 32 T cell receptor beta chains sequenced from one sample in a study of T-cell memory formation after mild COVID-19. One entry per CDR3 protein, called by TCRdb with MiXCR from the 5' RACE reads. This table holds 400,000 to 550,000 distinct CDR3 sequences, roughly 25% found once. Sequenced: PBMCs or a T cell subset sorted from them (not recorded which). Receptors were obtained from an adult woman who had mild COVID-19 (a few samples of this study predate the infection). Cell type and time point are not known.

The chain uses TRBV29-1 and TRBJ2-3, with D hard to call. This CDR3 comprises 14 residues. V was clipped by 3 bases and J by 4 bases, with 14 bases between them. Germline assignment: CDR1 SQVTM and CDR2 ANQGSEA. The CDR3 spells CSVDDGFSPDTQYF. The CDR3 DNA reads TGCAGCGTTGACGATGGATTCAGCCCAGATACGCAGTATTTT.

This clonotype was picked up a small number of times. V is TRBV25-1 and J is TRBJ2-1, with D perhaps matching TRBD2 (5 bases). This CDR3 contains 14 residues. Between the trimmed V and J ends, which lost 4 bases and 0 bases, there was a span of 7 bases. Per the germline V gene, CDR1 is MGHDK and CDR2 is SYGVNS. This CDR3 is CASSVGSSYNEQFF. The CDR3 nucleotides are TGTGCCAGCAGTGTAGGGAGCTCCTACAATGAGCAGTTCTTC.

This clonotype turned up a few times. The V call is TRBV2, the J call TRBJ1-6, with D possibly TRBD1 on 5 matching bases. V gave up 3 bases and J gave up 13 bases, with 16 bases separating them. There are 14 residues in the CDR3. The V gene's germline CDR1 is SNHLY and CDR2 FYNNEI. The CDR3 DNA is TGTGCCAGCAGTGACAGGTTGGGGGACTGGCCCCTCCACTTT. It encodes CASSDRLGDWPLHF. Using reference TRBV2 and TRBJ1-6 for the parts outside the CDR3, the full variable domain is EPEVTQTPSHQVTQMGQEVILRCVPISNHLYFYWYRQILGQKVEFLVSFYNNEISEKSEIFDDQFSVERPDGSNFTLKIRSTKLEDSAMYFCASSDRLGDWPLHFGNGTRLTVT.

This clonotype was detected only a few times. The chain employs TRBV12-3 or TRBV12-4 and TRBJ2-3, with 13 bases aligning to TRBD2. Trimming at V came to 3 bases and at J to 1 base, leaving 1 base not matched to a gene. CDR3 length: 16 amino acids. The CDR3 DNA sequence: TGTGCCAGCAGTTTCACTAGCGGGAGGGGCACAGATACGCAGTATTTT. Protein sequence: CASSFTSGRGTDTQYF.

This clonotype was observed a handful of times. The chain employs TRBV12-3 or TRBV12-4 and TRBJ1-2, with D maybe TRBD1 (5 bases). The V and J ends lost 5 bases and 5 bases respectively, with 15 bases between them. The CDR3 is 14 residues long. CDR3: CASSISGTVYGYTF. The CDR3 DNA is TGTGCCAGCAGTATCTCCGGGACGGTTTATGGCTACACCTTC.

The CDR3 DNA is TGTGCCAGTGGACTAGCGGAAGAGCAGTTCTTC. Amino acids: CASGLAEEQFF. The rearrangement joins TRBV27 to TRBJ2-1, with 10 bases that match TRBD2. The CDR3 has 11 residues. The germline V gene encodes CDR1 MNHEY and CDR2 SMNVEV (reference sequence). The junction had 3 bases not matched to a gene; V was cut back by 9 bases and J by 10 bases.

The table lists this clonotype with a few counts. This chain's CDR3 is CASRGGGSRSYNEQFF. The CDR3 DNA reads TGTGCCAGCAGGGGAGGCGGGAGCAGGTCCTACAATGAGCAGTTCTTC. V is TRBV5-6 and J is TRBJ2-1; 7 bases align to TRBD2. This CDR3 has 16 amino acids. Germline values: CDR1 SGHDT, CDR2 YYEEEE. The junction had 9 bases not matched to a gene; V was cut back by 5 bases and J by 1 base.

The chain joins TRBV2 to TRBJ1-2; D remains unclear. V was trimmed by 6 bases and J by 7 bases, leaving 15 bases between them. The CDR3 length is 13 residues. In germline, CDR1 is SNHLY, CDR2 FYNNEI. The CDR3 nucleotides read TGTGCCAGCAGGGAGGGCAGTCTTATTGGCTACACCTTC. Its protein is CASREGSLIGYTF.

The rearrangement uses TRBV5-1 and TRBJ2-7; D uncertain. The CDR3 is 12 amino acids. Per the germline V gene, CDR1 is SGHRS and CDR2 is YFSETQ. With 4 bases removed from V and 10 bases from J, the gap between germline ends came to 15 bases. CDR3 DNA: TGCGCCAGCAGCAACGACCCAAGCGCTCAGTACTTC. Amino acid sequence: CASSNDPSAQYF.

The J gene is TRBJ2-1, the V gene TRBV29-1, with D unclear. The CDR3 loop spans 11 amino acids. V was shortened by 5 bases and J by 5 bases, with 7 bases between the two germline ends. Per the germline V gene, CDR1 is SQVTM and CDR2 is ANQGSEA. The CDR3 DNA reads TGCAGCGTTCGAGCGAACAATGAGCAGTTCTTC. Its translation is CSVRANNEQFF.

The chain uses TRBV5-1 and TRBJ2-4, with D possibly being TRBD1 or TRBD2 (5 bases each). V lost 7 bases and J lost 0, with 17 bases in between. The CDR3 spans 16 residues. Germline assignment: CDR1 SGHRS and CDR2 YFSETQ. CDR3 bases: TGCGCCAGCCCCCTGCCGGGACGGTTAGCCAAAAACATTCAGTACTTC. It specifies CASPLPGRLAKNIQYF.

The table lists this clonotype with a few counts. The rearrangement joins TRBV12-3 or TRBV12-4 to TRBJ2-7, with 8 positions matching TRBD2. The CDR3 covers 16 residues. With 2 bases clipped from V and 4 bases from J, the junction kept 10 bases outside the gene matches. The CDR3 reads CASSLSRRERGYEQYF. Written as DNA, the CDR3 is TGTGCCAGCAGTTTATCTAGACGGGAGCGGGGGTACGAGCAGTACTTC.

CDR3 in amino acids: CSATWASTDTQYF. CDR3 DNA sequence: TGCAGTGCTACCTGGGCTAGCACAGATACGCAGTATTTT. The chain couples TRBV20-1 to TRBJ2-3, with D hard to call. Trimming left V 4 bases short and J 0 bases short, with 8 bases between. This CDR3 is 13 amino acids long. In germline, CDR1 is DFQATT, CDR2 SNEGSKA (reference sequence).

The chain is built from TRBV30 and TRBJ1-1, with 8 bases lining up with TRBD1. There are 13 residues in the CDR3. V was pared by 2 bases and J by 3 bases, with 2 bases of the junction left unmatched. Per the germline V gene, CDR1 is GTSNPN and CDR2 is SVGIG (reference sequence). CDR3 residues: CAWSRTGYTEAFF. In DNA form, the CDR3 reads TGTGCCTGGAGTCGGACAGGGTACACTGAAGCTTTCTTT.

This clonotype was counted ten times or more. The rearrangement uses TRBV7-9 and TRBJ2-7, with TRBD2 matching 8 bases. V lost 5 bases, J lost 1 base, and 10 bases stayed unmatched. The length of the CDR3 is 16 residues. CDR1 and CDR2 from the germline V gene are SEHNR and FQNEAQ (reference sequence). This CDR3 reads CASSPAGLAGSYEQYF. The CDR3 DNA reads TGTGCCAGCAGCCCGGCGGGGTTAGCGGGATCCTACGAGCAGTACTTC.

The sample holds a few counts of this clonotype. This chain uses TRBV5-1 with TRBJ2-1, with 7 positions matching TRBD1. The ends lost 0 bases at V and 3 bases at J; junction bases unmatched: 3. CDR1 and CDR2 (germline): SGHRS, YFSETQ. The CDR3 consists of 15 residues. The CDR3 is CASSLGQGHYNEQFF. DNA for the CDR3: TGCGCCAGCAGCTTGGGACAGGGACACTACAATGAGCAGTTCTTC.

The chain combines TRBV2 with TRBJ1-1, with D tentatively TRBD1 (5 bases). Trimming pared 6 bases from V and 7 bases from J, leaving 12 bases between. This CDR3 region has 12 residues. Germline V lookup: CDR1 SNHLY, CDR2 FYNNEI. CDR3 loop: CASSGTLGEAFF. In nucleotides, the CDR3 is TGTGCCAGCAGCGGGACTCTTGGTGAAGCTTTCTTT.

This chain links TRBV11-3 with TRBJ1-1; 7 bases line up with TRBD1. The CDR3 is 15 residues long. Germline CDR1 and CDR2: SGHNT and YENEEA. The junction had 9 bases not matched to a gene; V was cut back by 5 bases and J by 3 bases. In nucleotides, the CDR3 is TGTGCCAGCAGCCCTAACAGGGGAGGGGACACTGAAGCTTTCTTT. Protein: CASSPNRGGDTEAFF.

The chain joins TRBV9 to TRBJ1-6, with TRBD1 matching 8 bases. The CDR3 runs 17 residues. Germline V gives CDR1 SGDLS, CDR2 YYNGEE. J lost 2 bases, V lost 3 bases, and 7 bases had no gene match. The CDR3 loop is CASSAPQGAAYNSPLHF. In nucleotides, the CDR3 is TGTGCCAGCAGCGCACCGCAGGGGGCGGCCTATAATTCACCCCTCCACTTT.

The J gene is TRBJ2-1, the V gene TRBV24-1, with 9 positions matching TRBD2. Trimming cost V 8 bases and J 5 bases; bases outside gene matches: 9. CDR3 length: 15 amino acids. The germline V gene has CDR1 KGHDR and CDR2 SFDVKD. The CDR3 protein is CATIRERGDDNEQFF. The CDR3 DNA sequence: TGTGCCACCATTAGGGAGCGGGGGGATGACAATGAGCAGTTCTTC.

The chain employs TRBV12-3 or TRBV12-4 and TRBJ2-7; 10 nucleotides agree with TRBD2. With 8 bases clipped from V and 1 base from J, the junction kept 2 bases outside the gene matches. This CDR3 contains 13 residues. CDR3 region: CASWTSGSYEQYF. Here the CDR3 DNA reads TGTGCCAGCTGGACTAGCGGATCCTACGAGCAGTACTTC.

The rearrangement uses TRBV10-3 and TRBJ2-5; 8 positions match TRBD1. Unmatched junction bases numbered 13, after V lost 2 bases and J lost 5 bases. CDR3 length equals 17 residues. Per the germline V gene, CDR1 is ENHRY and CDR2 is SYGVKD. CDR3 DNA sequence: TGTGCCATCAGTGAGGGGACAGGTCACCTGGGGCATGAGACCCAGTACTTC. Translation: CAISEGTGHLGHETQYF.

There are a few counts of this clonotype. The V call is TRBV7-2, the J call TRBJ2-3, with D uncertain. The V gene's germline CDR1 is SGHTA and CDR2 FQGNSA. The CDR3 runs 15 residues. The V and J ends lost 1 base and 2 bases respectively, with 10 bases between them. The CDR3 region has the DNA TGTGCCAGCAGCTTAGAAGGGTTTAACACAGATACGCAGTATTTT. This encodes CASSLEGFNTDTQYF.

This clonotype has just a few counts. The chain has TRBV20-1 and TRBJ2-1, with D possibly TRBD2 on 5 matching bases. V was pared by 0 bases and J by 0 bases, with 12 bases between. CDR1 DFQATT and CDR2 SNEGSKA come from the germline V gene (reference sequence). This CDR3 has 16 amino acids. CDR3 bases: TGCAGTGCTAGAGAAGTACGAGGGCCCTCCTACAATGAGCAGTTCTTC. Its translation: CSAREVRGPSYNEQFF.

This clonotype was observed a few times. This chain connects TRBV7-9 to TRBJ1-2; the D gene is possibly TRBD1 (5 bases). V was clipped by 1 base and J by 5 bases, with 17 bases between them. Germline CDR1 and CDR2: SEHNR and FQNEAQ (reference sequence). The CDR3 totals 16 residues. CDR3 region: CASSLGPPGPSYGYTF. Here the CDR3 DNA reads TGTGCCAGCAGCTTAGGGCCTCCGGGACCATCGTATGGCTACACCTTC.

DNA of the CDR3: TGTGCTAGTGGTTCCCCCCCGGGAGGTCCCACAGATACGCAGTATTTT. Translated: CASGSPPGGPTDTQYF. The chain joins TRBV12-5 to TRBJ2-3, with 7 bases aligning to TRBD2. CDR1 and CDR2 (germline): LGHNT, FRNRAP. The CDR3 spans 16 residues. V was clipped by 4 bases and J by 2 bases; unmatched bases: 9.

This sequence joins TRBV20-1 and TRBJ2-5, with D possibly called TRBD1 or TRBD2 (5 bases each). Germline V lookup: CDR1 DFQATT, CDR2 SNEGSKA (reference sequence). The CDR3 contains 13 residues. The V end was cut by 6 bases, the J end by 4 bases, with 15 bases between. The CDR3 DNA reads TGCAGTGCCAGGCGGGCAGGGAGAGAGACCCAGTACTTC. Translation: CSARRAGRETQYF.

The chain carries TRBV5-1 and TRBJ2-7, with 10 bases that match TRBD2. The CDR3 has 14 amino acids. The germline V gene has CDR1 SGHRS and CDR2 YFSETQ. V lost 4 bases, J lost 1 base, and 2 bases stayed unmatched. CDR3 loop: CASSILAGSYEQYF. CDR3 nucleotide sequence: TGCGCCAGCAGCATACTAGCGGGATCCTACGAGCAGTACTTC. The whole variable domain, remainder taken from reference TRBV5-1 and TRBJ2-7, is KAGVTQTPRYLIKTRGQQVTLSCSPISGHRSVSWYQQTPGQGLQFLFEYFSETQRNKGNFPGRFSGRQFSNSRSEMNVSTLELGDSALYLCASSILAGSYEQYFGPGTRLTVT.

This chain uses TRBV24-1 with TRBJ2-5; D is possibly TRBD2 (7 bases). The CDR3 is 15 residues long. Trimming took 0 bases from V and 4 from J, leaving 11 bases between them. Germline CDR1 KGHDR, CDR2 SFDVKD. CDR3 loop: CATSDLPGGGETQYF. CDR3 sequence (DNA): TGTGCCACCAGTGATTTGCCGGGGGGCGGAGAGACCCAGTACTTC.

The chain is built from TRBV6-6 and TRBJ1-2; D is unresolved. Germline CDR1 and CDR2: MNHNY and SVGAGI (reference sequence). Trimming removed 5 bases at V and 6 bases at J, with 19 bases between. This CDR3 is 15 amino acids long. The DNA for the CDR3 is TGTGCCAGCAGTATTCCGGGAGATTTAAGCCATGGCTACACCTTC. Amino acid sequence: CASSIPGDLSHGYTF.

This clonotype occurred once. V and J are TRBV24-1 and TRBJ1-1; TRBD1 matches at 10 bases. The CDR3 covers 15 residues. Germline lookup yields CDR1 KGHDR and CDR2 SFDVKD. With V trimmed by 7 bases and J by 5 bases, 9 bases remained unmatched. The CDR3: CATRPGTGVLTEAFF. In nucleotides, the CDR3 is TGTGCCACCAGACCGGGGACAGGGGTTTTGACTGAAGCTTTCTTT.

This clonotype appeared a few times. The rearrangement joins TRBV5-1 to TRBJ2-1; possibly TRBD2 for D (6 bases). The CDR3 spans 16 residues. Germline V gene sequence: CDR1 SGHRS, CDR2 YFSETQ. V was pared by 3 bases and J by 6 bases, with 19 bases between. The CDR3 DNA reads TGCGCCAGCAGCTCTAAGCTGGCGGGGATCGGCAATGAGCAGTTCTTC. Translating gives CASSSKLAGIGNEQFF.